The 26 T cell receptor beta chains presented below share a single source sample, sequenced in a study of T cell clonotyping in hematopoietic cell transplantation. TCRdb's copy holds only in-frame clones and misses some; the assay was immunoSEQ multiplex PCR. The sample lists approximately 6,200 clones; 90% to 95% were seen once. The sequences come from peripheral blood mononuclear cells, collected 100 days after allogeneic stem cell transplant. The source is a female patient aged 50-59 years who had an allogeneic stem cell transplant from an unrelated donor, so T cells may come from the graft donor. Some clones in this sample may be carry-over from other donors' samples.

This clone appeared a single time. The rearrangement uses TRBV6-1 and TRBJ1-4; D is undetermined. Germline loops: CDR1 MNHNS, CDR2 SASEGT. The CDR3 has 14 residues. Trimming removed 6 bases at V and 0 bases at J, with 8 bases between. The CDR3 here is CASSRTATNEKLFF. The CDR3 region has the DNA TGTGCCAGCAGCAGAACCGCAACTAATGAAAAACTGTTTTTT.

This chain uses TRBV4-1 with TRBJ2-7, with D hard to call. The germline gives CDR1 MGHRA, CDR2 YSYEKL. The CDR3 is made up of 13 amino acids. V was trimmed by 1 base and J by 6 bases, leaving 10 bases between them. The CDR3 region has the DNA TGCGCCAGCAGCCAAGCTATACTCAGCGAGCAGTACTTC. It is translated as CASSQAILSEQYF.

DNA for the CDR3: TGTGCCAGCAGTTACCGGGACAGAGAACCGTACGAGCAGTACTTC. This translates into CASSYRDREPYEQYF. The chain combines TRBV6-5 with TRBJ2-7; the match to TRBD1 covers 7 bases. Germline CDR1 and CDR2: MNHEY and SVGAGI. The CDR3 length is 15 residues. V trimming: 2 bases; J trimming: 4 bases; junction bases outside the gene matches: 8.

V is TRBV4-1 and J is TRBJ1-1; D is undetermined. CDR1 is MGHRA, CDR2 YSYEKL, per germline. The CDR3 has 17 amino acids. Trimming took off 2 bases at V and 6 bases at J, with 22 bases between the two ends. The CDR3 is CASSQIDMGFRVAEAFF. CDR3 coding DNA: TGCGCCAGCAGCCAAATCGACATGGGGTTTCGGGTCGCTGAAGCTTTCTTT.

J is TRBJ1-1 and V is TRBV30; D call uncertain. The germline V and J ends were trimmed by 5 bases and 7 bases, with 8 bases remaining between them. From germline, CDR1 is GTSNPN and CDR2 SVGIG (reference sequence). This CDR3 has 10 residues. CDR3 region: CAWARVEAFF. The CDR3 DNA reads TGTGCCTGGGCGAGGGTTGAAGCTTTCTTT.

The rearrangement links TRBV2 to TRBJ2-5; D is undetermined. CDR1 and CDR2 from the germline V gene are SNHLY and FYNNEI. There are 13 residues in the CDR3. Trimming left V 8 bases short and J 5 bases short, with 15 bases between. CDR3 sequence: CASAEVRSETQYF. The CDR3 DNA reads TGTGCCAGCGCTGAGGTTAGGTCGGAGACCCAGTACTTC.

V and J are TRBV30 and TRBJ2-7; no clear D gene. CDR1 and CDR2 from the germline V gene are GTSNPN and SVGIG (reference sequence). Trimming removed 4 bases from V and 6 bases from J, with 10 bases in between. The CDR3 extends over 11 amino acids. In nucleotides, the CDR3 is TGTGCCTGGAAGGGAATGGGCGAGCAGTACTTC. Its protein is CAWKGMGEQYF.

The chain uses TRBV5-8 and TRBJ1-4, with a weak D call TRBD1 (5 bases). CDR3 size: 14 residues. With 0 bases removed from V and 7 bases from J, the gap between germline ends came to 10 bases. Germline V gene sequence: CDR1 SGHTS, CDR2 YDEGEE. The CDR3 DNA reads TGTGCCAGCAGCTTGGATGGGGGGGGTGAAAAACTGTTTTTT. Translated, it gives CASSLDGGGEKLFF.

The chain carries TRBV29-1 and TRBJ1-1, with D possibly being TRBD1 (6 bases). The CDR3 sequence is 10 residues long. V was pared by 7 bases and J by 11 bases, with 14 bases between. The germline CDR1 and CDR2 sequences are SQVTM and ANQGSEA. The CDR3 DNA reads TGCAGCGCCCGGGGGGGGCAGGCTTTCTTT. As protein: CSARGGQAFF.

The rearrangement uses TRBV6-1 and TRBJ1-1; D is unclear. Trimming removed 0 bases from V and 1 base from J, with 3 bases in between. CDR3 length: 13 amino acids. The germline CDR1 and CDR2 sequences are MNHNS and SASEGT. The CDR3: CASSEAENTEAFF. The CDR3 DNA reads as TGTGCCAGCAGTGAAGCTGAGAACACTGAAGCTTTCTTT.

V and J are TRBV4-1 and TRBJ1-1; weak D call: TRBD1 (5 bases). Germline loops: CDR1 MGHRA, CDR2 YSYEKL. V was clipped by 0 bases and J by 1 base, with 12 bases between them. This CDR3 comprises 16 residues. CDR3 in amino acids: CASSQDNWGENTEAFF. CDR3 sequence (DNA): TGCGCCAGCAGCCAAGATAATTGGGGGGAGAACACTGAAGCTTTCTTT.

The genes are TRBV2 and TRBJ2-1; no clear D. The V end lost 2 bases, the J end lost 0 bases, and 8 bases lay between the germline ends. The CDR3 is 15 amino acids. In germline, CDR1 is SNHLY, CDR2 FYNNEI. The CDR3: CASSETDDSYNEQFF. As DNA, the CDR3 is TGTGCCAGCAGTGAAACAGACGACTCCTACAATGAGCAGTTCTTC.

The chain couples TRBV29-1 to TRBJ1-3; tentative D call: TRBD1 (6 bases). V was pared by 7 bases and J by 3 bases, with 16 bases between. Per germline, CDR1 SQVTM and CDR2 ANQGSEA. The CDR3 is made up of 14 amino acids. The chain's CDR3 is CSGRIQGNGNTIYF. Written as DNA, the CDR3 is TGCAGCGGGCGAATACAGGGAAATGGAAACACCATATATTTT. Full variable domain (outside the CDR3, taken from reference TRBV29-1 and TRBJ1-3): SAVISQKPSRDICQRGTSLTIQCQVDSQVTMMFWYRQQPGQSLTLIATANQGSEATYESGFVIDKFPISRPNLTFSTLTVSNMSPEDSSIYLCSGRIQGNGNTIYFGEGSWLTVV.

This chain's CDR3 is CASSYGVGTEAFF. The DNA of the CDR3 is TGTGCCAGCAGTTACGGGGTGGGGACTGAAGCTTTCTTT. The chain is built from TRBV6-5 and TRBJ1-1; D gene ambiguous. V was trimmed by 2 bases and J by 5 bases, leaving 9 bases between them. Germline CDR1 and CDR2: MNHEY and SVGAGI. CDR3 size: 13 residues.

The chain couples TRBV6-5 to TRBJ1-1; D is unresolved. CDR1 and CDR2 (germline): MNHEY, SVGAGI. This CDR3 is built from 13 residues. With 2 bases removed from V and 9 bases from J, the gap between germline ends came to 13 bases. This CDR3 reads CASSYAGRAQAFF. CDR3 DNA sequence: TGTGCCAGCAGTTACGCCGGGAGGGCACAAGCTTTCTTT.

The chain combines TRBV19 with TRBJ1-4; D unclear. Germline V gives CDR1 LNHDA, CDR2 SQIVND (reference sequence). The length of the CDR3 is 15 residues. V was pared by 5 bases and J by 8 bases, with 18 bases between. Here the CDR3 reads CASSRTMDGVEKLFF. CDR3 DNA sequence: TGTGCCAGTAGTCGAACAATGGATGGGGTGGAAAAACTGTTTTTT.

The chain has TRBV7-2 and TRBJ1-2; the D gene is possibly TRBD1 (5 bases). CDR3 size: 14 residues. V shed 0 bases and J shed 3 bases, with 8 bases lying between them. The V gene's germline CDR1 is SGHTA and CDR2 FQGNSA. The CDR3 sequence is CASSLAGRDYGYTF. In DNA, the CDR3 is TGTGCCAGCAGCTTAGCGGGCAGGGACTATGGCTACACCTTC.

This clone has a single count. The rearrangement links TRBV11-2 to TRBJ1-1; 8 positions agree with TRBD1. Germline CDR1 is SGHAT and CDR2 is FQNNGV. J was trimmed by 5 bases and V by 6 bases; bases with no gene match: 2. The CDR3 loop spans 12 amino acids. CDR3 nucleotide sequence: TGTGCCAGCAGAACAGGGGGTACTGAAGCTTTCTTT. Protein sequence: CASRTGGTEAFF.

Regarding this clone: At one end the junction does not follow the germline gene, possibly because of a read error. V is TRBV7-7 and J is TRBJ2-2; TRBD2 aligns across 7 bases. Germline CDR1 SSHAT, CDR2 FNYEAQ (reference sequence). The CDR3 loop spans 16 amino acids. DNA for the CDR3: TGTGCTAGCAGCCCCGGGGTAGCGGGGAACACCGGGGAGCTGTTTTTT. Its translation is CASSPGVAGNTGELFF.

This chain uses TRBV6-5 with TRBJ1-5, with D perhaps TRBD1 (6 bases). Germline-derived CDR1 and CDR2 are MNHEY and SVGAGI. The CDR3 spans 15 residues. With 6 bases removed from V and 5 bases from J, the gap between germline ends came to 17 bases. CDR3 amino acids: CASRRSAGADQPQHF. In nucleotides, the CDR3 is TGTGCCAGCAGGCGGTCTGCGGGGGCCGATCAGCCCCAGCATTTT.

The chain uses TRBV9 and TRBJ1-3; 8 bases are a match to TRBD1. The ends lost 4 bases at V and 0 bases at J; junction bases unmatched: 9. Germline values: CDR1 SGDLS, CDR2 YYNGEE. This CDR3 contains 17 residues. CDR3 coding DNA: TGTGCCAGCAGCCCCAGGACAGGGAAAAGCTCTGGAAACACCATATATTTT. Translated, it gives CASSPRTGKSSGNTIYF.

In DNA, the CDR3 is TGTGCCAGCAGCGTGAGCTATGGGACTAGCGGGTTTGACGAGCAGTACTTC. Translated: CASSVSYGTSGFDEQYF. This chain joins TRBV9 and TRBJ2-7, with 12 bases aligning to TRBD2. CDR1 SGDLS and CDR2 YYNGEE come from the germline V gene. J gave up 5 bases and V 2 bases, and 11 bases lay outside the gene matches. The CDR3 runs 17 residues. Full variable domain (remainder filled in from reference TRBV9 and TRBJ2-7): DSGVTQTPKHLITATGQRVTLRCSPRSGDLSVYWYQQSLDQGLQFLIQYYNGEERAKGNILERFSAQQFPDLHSELNLSSLELGDSALYFCASSVSYGTSGFDEQYFGPGTRLTVT.

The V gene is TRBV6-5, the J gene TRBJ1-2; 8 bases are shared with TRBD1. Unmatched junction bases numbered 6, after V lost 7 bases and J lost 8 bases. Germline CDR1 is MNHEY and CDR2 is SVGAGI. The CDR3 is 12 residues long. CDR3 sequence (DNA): TGTGCCAGCATTGACAGGGGACAGGGCTACACCTTC. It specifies CASIDRGQGYTF.

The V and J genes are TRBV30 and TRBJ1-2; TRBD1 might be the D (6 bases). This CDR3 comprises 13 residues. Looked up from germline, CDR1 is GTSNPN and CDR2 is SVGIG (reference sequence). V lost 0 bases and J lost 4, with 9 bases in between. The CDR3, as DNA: TGTGCCTGGAGTGTAGGGGGTGGCTATGGCTACACCTTC. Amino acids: CAWSVGGGYGYTF.

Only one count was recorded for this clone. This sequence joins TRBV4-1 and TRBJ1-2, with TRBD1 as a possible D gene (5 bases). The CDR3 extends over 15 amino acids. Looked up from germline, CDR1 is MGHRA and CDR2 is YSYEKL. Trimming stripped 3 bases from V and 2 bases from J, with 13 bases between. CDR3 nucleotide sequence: TGCGCCAGCAGCCAGAACCGGGACGGAAACTATGGCTACACCTTC. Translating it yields CASSQNRDGNYGYTF.

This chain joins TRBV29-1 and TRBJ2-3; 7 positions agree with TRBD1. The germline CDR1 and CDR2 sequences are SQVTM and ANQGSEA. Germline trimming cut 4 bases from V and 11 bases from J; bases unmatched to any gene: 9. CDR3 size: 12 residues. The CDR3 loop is CSVVAPGTEQYF. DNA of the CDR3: TGCAGCGTTGTAGCCCCCGGGACAGAGCAGTATTTT.